These 8 T cell receptor beta chains were sequenced from one sample in a study of T cell changes during pregnancy in multiple sclerosis. The method was immunoSEQ multiplex PCR; TCRdb's version includes in-frame clones alone and lacks a portion of them. The repertoire holds over 50,000 clones, with around 94% as singletons. Sequenced material: CD4+ T cells from peripheral blood mononuclear cells, taken in the third trimester of pregnancy. All receptors derive from a female donor with multiple sclerosis, enrolled in a pregnancy study.

V gene TRBV5-1 combines with J gene TRBJ1-3; 11 bases agree with TRBD1. Germline CDR1 is SGHRS and CDR2 is YFSETQ. Unmatched junction bases numbered 13, after V lost 4 bases and J lost 7 bases. This CDR3 is built from 17 residues. The CDR3 loop is CASSDSPGQGGYNTIYF. DNA for the CDR3: TGCGCCAGCAGCGATTCGCCGGGACAGGGGGGCTACAACACCATATATTTT.

The rearrangement joins TRBV27 to TRBJ2-7; TRBD1 aligns across 7 bases. This CDR3 spans 15 amino acids. Germline values: CDR1 MNHEY, CDR2 SMNVEV (reference sequence). Germline trimming cut 4 bases from V and 5 bases from J; bases unmatched to any gene: 11. As DNA, the CDR3 is TGTGCCAGCAGTTCTCCCCGGACAGGACACAACGAGCAGTACTTC. Protein sequence: CASSSPRTGHNEQYF.

The gene calls are TRBV18 and TRBJ2-1, with 9 bases matching TRBD2. There are 16 residues in the CDR3. J was trimmed by 7 bases and V by 3 bases; bases with no gene match: 10. Per germline, CDR1 KGHSH and CDR2 LQKENI. DNA for the CDR3: TGTGCCAGCTCACCTTTAGCGGGAGACTTCCCGAATGAGCAGTTCTTC. It is translated as CASSPLAGDFPNEQFF.

V and J are TRBV5-4 and TRBJ2-1; 7 bases map to TRBD2. The V segment lost 1 base and the J segment 5 bases; nucleotides outside the gene matches: 6. Germline V gene lookup returns CDR1 SGHNT and CDR2 YYREEE (reference sequence). CDR3 length: 15 amino acids. The CDR3 coding sequence is TGTGCCAGCAGCTTGCGGACGGGGGGAAACAATGAGCAGTTCTTC. It translates to CASSLRTGGNNEQFF.

V usage is TRBV23-1 and J usage is TRBJ1-6; D is unresolved. TRBV23-1 is annotated as an ORF whose role is uncertain. The CDR3 length is 18 residues. Trimming stripped 0 bases from V and 1 base from J, with 13 bases between. The CDR3 nucleotides read TGCGCCAGCAGTCAATCGCGCCTAACTAGGTCCTATAATTCACCCCTCCACTTT. Encoded protein: CASSQSRLTRSYNSPLHF.

The V and J genes are TRBV7-3 and TRBJ1-2; 7 bases map to TRBD1. This CDR3 contains 15 residues. Germline lookup yields CDR1 SGHTA and CDR2 FQGTGA. V was pared by 5 bases and J by 2 bases, with 8 bases of the junction left unmatched. The CDR3, as DNA: TGTGCCAGCAGCCCCGGCCCGGGACAGAACTATGGCTACACCTTC. This codes for CASSPGPGQNYGYTF.

The V and J genes are TRBV7-3 and TRBJ1-4, with 7 bases identical to TRBD1. The ends lost 3 bases at V and 4 bases at J; junction bases unmatched: 5. This CDR3 is 15 amino acids long. Looked up from germline, CDR1 is SGHTA and CDR2 is FQGTGA. In nucleotides, the CDR3 is TGTGCCAGCAGCTTGTACGGGACAGTTAATGAAAAACTGTTTTTT. Translating it yields CASSLYGTVNEKLFF.

The chain couples TRBV25-1 to TRBJ1-1, with D perhaps TRBD1 (6 bases). The CDR3 is 18 amino acids. Between the trimmed V and J ends, which lost 5 bases and 0 bases, there was a span of 22 bases. From germline, CDR1 is MGHDK and CDR2 SYGVNS. The CDR3 spells CASSPPGLGAHMNTEAFF. DNA of the CDR3: TGTGCCAGCAGTCCCCCCGGGCTGGGGGCCCATATGAACACTGAAGCTTTCTTT.